The rows below give T cell receptor beta chains drawn from one sample of a study of blood T cells in healthy people across ages. Using its own MiXCR run on the 5' RACE reads, TCRdb lists one record per CDR3 protein. The sample holds about 840,000 distinct CDR3 sequences, about 29% seen once. These data were likewise used in another study, on T cells of mothers and their children.

The sample comprised blood. Receptors originate from a woman between 40 and 55 years old in good health. Each CDR3 is given with its conserved first and last residue. Each record gives: V gene, D gene, J gene, clone size, CDR3 DNA, CDR3 protein. The D gene is left open where the match is weak. Rows give clone size only sometimes, using once, few, many, or a class for an expanded clone.

V gene: TRBV20-1; D gene: TRBD1; J gene: TRBJ1-1; clone size: few; CDR3 DNA: TGCAGTGCTACGAAGACAGGGGGCGCCTCTGAAGCTTTCTTT; CDR3 protein: CSATKTGGASEAFF
V gene: TRBV7-9; D gene: TRBD2; J gene: TRBJ2-1; clone size: many; CDR3 DNA: TGTGCCAGCAGCCCTACGCGGGGGGCCTACAATGAGCAGTTCTTC; CDR3 protein: CASSPTRGAYNEQFF
V gene: TRBV6-1; D gene: TRBD2; J gene: TRBJ2-5; clone size: many; CDR3 DNA: TGTGCCAGCAGTGAAGGGCGACTAGCCCTATGGGAGACCCAGTACTTC; CDR3 protein: CASSEGRLALWETQYF
V gene: TRBV15; D gene: NA; J gene: TRBJ1-2; clone size: few; CDR3 DNA: TGTGCCACCACTAAGGGACATTCTTCATTTGGCTACACCTTC; CDR3 protein: CATTKGHSSFGYTF
V gene: TRBV24-1; D gene: NA; J gene: TRBJ2-1; clone size: NA; CDR3 DNA: TGTGCCACCAGTGATTTGGAATCCTACAATGAGCAGTTCTTC; CDR3 protein: CATSDLESYNEQFF
V gene: TRBV29-1; D gene: NA; J gene: TRBJ2-7; clone size: NA; CDR3 DNA: TGCAGCGTTGCGACGACAGGGACTTACGAGCAGTACTTC; CDR3 protein: CSVATTGTYEQYF
V gene: TRBV6-5; D gene: NA; J gene: TRBJ2-6; clone size: few; CDR3 DNA: TGTGCCAGCAGTTACTCGGTCGCGTCTGGGGCCAACGTCCTGACTTTC; CDR3 protein: CASSYSVASGANVLTF
V gene: TRBV20-1; D gene: TRBD2; J gene: TRBJ2-7; clone size: few; CDR3 DNA: TGCAGTGCTCGTACGGATAGCGGGGGGCCCCTCTCCTACGAGCAGTACTTC; CDR3 protein: CSARTDSGGPLSYEQYF
V gene: TRBV29-1; D gene: NA; J gene: TRBJ2-7; clone size: many; CDR3 DNA: TGCAGCGTTGTGAGGGTGGGGGAGCAGTACTTC; CDR3 protein: CSVVRVGEQYF
V gene: TRBV29-1; D gene: TRBD1; J gene: TRBJ2-3; clone size: NA; CDR3 DNA: TGCAGCGCCTGTCGGGGACAGGGGGCAGATACGCAGTATTTT; CDR3 protein: CSACRGQGADTQYF
V gene: TRBV6-1; D gene: NA; J gene: TRBJ2-3; clone size: few; CDR3 DNA: TGTGCCAGCAGTGACGAAGGGCTCACAGATACGCAGTATTTT; CDR3 protein: CASSDEGLTDTQYF
V gene: TRBV28; D gene: TRBD2; J gene: TRBJ2-2; clone size: few; CDR3 DNA: TGTGCCAGCATTCGAGGAGCGAGCGGGGGGGCCGGGGAGCTGTTTTTT; CDR3 protein: CASIRGASGGAGELFF
V gene: TRBV12-3/TRBV12-4; D gene: NA; J gene: TRBJ2-7; clone size: NA; CDR3 DNA: TGTGCCAGCAGCCGTTCAGGGGGGCTAAACTACGAGCAGTACTTC; CDR3 protein: CASSRSGGLNYEQYF
V gene: TRBV21-1; D gene: NA; J gene: TRBJ2-7; clone size: few; CDR3 DNA: TGTGCCAGCAGCAAAGAGGCAGGCACCTACGAGCAGTACTTC; CDR3 protein: CASSKEAGTYEQYF
V gene: TRBV20-1; D gene: TRBD2; J gene: TRBJ2-1; clone size: NA; CDR3 DNA: TGCAGTGCTCCCGGGACTAGCGCCTACAGTGAGCAGTTCTTC; CDR3 protein: CSAPGTSAYSEQFF
V gene: TRBV7-9; D gene: NA; J gene: TRBJ2-3; clone size: NA; CDR3 DNA: TGTGCCAGCAGCTTAGCGGGACAATGGGAGGTCAGCACGAGGGCCGATACGCAGTATTTT; CDR3 protein: CASSLAGQWEVSTRADTQYF
V gene: TRBV6-5; D gene: TRBD1; J gene: TRBJ2-7; clone size: many; CDR3 DNA: TGTGCCAGCAGATGGACAGGCGCGAGCGAGCAGTACTTC; CDR3 protein: CASRWTGASEQYF
V gene: TRBV28; D gene: NA; J gene: TRBJ2-2; clone size: once; CDR3 DNA: TGTGCCAGCAGTTTATACAGTCGGAACACCGGGGAGCTGTTTTTT; CDR3 protein: CASSLYSRNTGELFF
V gene: TRBV5-1; D gene: NA; J gene: TRBJ2-6; clone size: few; CDR3 DNA: TGCGCCAGCAGCCCCCGGGAGTCTACCTCTGGGGCCAACGTCCTGACTTTC; CDR3 protein: CASSPRESTSGANVLTF
V gene: TRBV6-5; D gene: NA; J gene: TRBJ2-2; clone size: few; CDR3 DNA: TGTGCCAGCAGCTCCCCGAGGTGGAGTGAGCTGTTTTTT; CDR3 protein: CASSSPRWSELFF
V gene: TRBV2; D gene: TRBD1; J gene: TRBJ2-7; clone size: many; CDR3 DNA: TGTGCCAGCAGGTGGGACAGGATTAGCTACGAGCAGTACTTC; CDR3 protein: CASRWDRISYEQYF
V gene: TRBV6-4; D gene: NA; J gene: TRBJ2-3; clone size: NA; CDR3 DNA: TGTGCCAGCAGTGGGAATTCAGATACGCAGTATTTT; CDR3 protein: CASSGNSDTQYF
V gene: TRBV7-3; D gene: NA; J gene: TRBJ2-5; clone size: few; CDR3 DNA: TGTGCCAGCGGCTTCTCGGGGGCGGTTGAGCAGTACTTC; CDR3 protein: CASGFSGAVEQYF
V gene: TRBV7-9; D gene: NA; J gene: TRBJ2-1; clone size: many; CDR3 DNA: TGTGCCAGCAGCTCTAGGAGGCTAGGAGATATCGGTGAGCAGTTCTTC; CDR3 protein: CASSSRRLGDIGEQFF
V gene: TRBV3-1; D gene: NA; J gene: TRBJ2-7; clone size: many; CDR3 DNA: TGTGCCAGCAGCCAAGCTTCCAGGTCAGGCGGGTACGAGCAGTACTTC; CDR3 protein: CASSQASRSGGYEQYF
V gene: TRBV4-2; D gene: NA; J gene: TRBJ2-7; clone size: few; CDR3 DNA: TGTGCCAGCAGCCAAGATCTTTTGGGCGGGTACGAGCAGTACTTC; CDR3 protein: CASSQDLLGGYEQYF
V gene: TRBV20-1; D gene: NA; J gene: TRBJ2-3; clone size: few; CDR3 DNA: TGCAGTGCTAGCGGGGGCTTGGATACGCAGTATTTT; CDR3 protein: CSASGGLDTQYF
V gene: TRBV6-5; D gene: NA; J gene: TRBJ1-1; clone size: NA; CDR3 DNA: TGTGCCAGCAGTTACTCGAATACAGGACCGAACACTGAAGCTTTCTTT; CDR3 protein: CASSYSNTGPNTEAFF
V gene: TRBV4-1; D gene: NA; J gene: TRBJ1-4; clone size: few; CDR3 DNA: TGCGCCAGCAGCCAAGAAGGCTCGCGGGTTGAAAAACTGTTTTTT; CDR3 protein: CASSQEGSRVEKLFF
V gene: TRBV4-3; D gene: TRBD1; J gene: TRBJ1-4; clone size: few; CDR3 DNA: TGCGCCAGCAGCCAGCTACCGACAGGGAAAGAAAAACTGTTTTTT; CDR3 protein: CASSQLPTGKEKLFF
V gene: TRBV28; D gene: NA; J gene: TRBJ2-7; clone size: NA; CDR3 DNA: TGTGCCAGTCAGGACTTTCAGTACGAGCAGTACTTC; CDR3 protein: CASQDFQYEQYF
V gene: TRBV20-1; D gene: TRBD1; J gene: TRBJ2-7; clone size: few; CDR3 DNA: TGCAGTGCTAGAGGAGAGACAGGGTACCTCGAGCAGTACTTC; CDR3 protein: CSARGETGYLEQYF
V gene: TRBV20-1; D gene: TRBD1; J gene: TRBJ2-2; clone size: few; CDR3 DNA: TGCAGTGCTAGCAACCGGGACAGGGCAACCCTTACCGGGGAGCTGTTTTTT; CDR3 protein: CSASNRDRATLTGELFF
V gene: TRBV7-2; D gene: NA; J gene: TRBJ1-5; clone size: NA; CDR3 DNA: TGTGCCAGCAGCCGAGGAGGGGGGACCCAGCCCCAGCATTTT; CDR3 protein: CASSRGGGTQPQHF
V gene: TRBV19; D gene: NA; J gene: TRBJ2-1; clone size: few; CDR3 DNA: TGTGCCAGTAGTATATCGTGGAGCTCCTACAATGAGCAGTTCTTC; CDR3 protein: CASSISWSSYNEQFF
V gene: TRBV24-1; D gene: TRBD2; J gene: TRBJ2-3; clone size: few; CDR3 DNA: TGTGCCACCAGTGATGCCGGGACTAGTTCCACAGATACGCAGTATTTT; CDR3 protein: CATSDAGTSSTDTQYF
V gene: TRBV20-1; D gene: NA; J gene: TRBJ1-3; clone size: few; CDR3 DNA: TGCAGTGCTAGAGATGGTACTCTGGAGGACACCATATATTTT; CDR3 protein: CSARDGTLEDTIYF
V gene: TRBV12-3/TRBV12-4; D gene: TRBD2; J gene: TRBJ2-3; clone size: NA; CDR3 DNA: TGTGCCAGCAGCCAACGGCGGGGGGGCACAGATACGCAGTGTTTT; CDR3 protein: CASSQRRGGTDTQCF
V gene: TRBV12-3/TRBV12-4; D gene: NA; J gene: TRBJ1-5; clone size: NA; CDR3 DNA: TGTGCCAGCAGTTTTAACAGGGATAAGAATCAGCCCCAGCATTTT; CDR3 protein: CASSFNRDKNQPQHF
V gene: TRBV7-2; D gene: TRBD2; J gene: TRBJ2-5; clone size: few; CDR3 DNA: TGTGCCAGCAGCTTAGAACCGGGGGGGCAAGAGACCCAGTACTTC; CDR3 protein: CASSLEPGGQETQYF
V gene: TRBV18; D gene: TRBD1; J gene: TRBJ1-5; clone size: few; CDR3 DNA: TGTGCCAGCTCACCTCTCGACAGGGGAGGCAATCAGCCCCAGCATTTT; CDR3 protein: CASSPLDRGGNQPQHF
V gene: TRBV20-1; D gene: NA; J gene: TRBJ2-1; clone size: few; CDR3 DNA: TGCAGTGCTAGAGATTCGCTGATAAATGAGCAGTTCTTC; CDR3 protein: CSARDSLINEQFF
V gene: TRBV7-3; D gene: TRBD2; J gene: TRBJ2-3; clone size: few; CDR3 DNA: TGTGCCAGCAGCGTTCTAGCGGGGGGACCTTGGGATACGCAGTATTTT; CDR3 protein: CASSVLAGGPWDTQYF
V gene: TRBV5-6; D gene: NA; J gene: TRBJ2-4; clone size: NA; CDR3 DNA: TGTGCCAGCAGCTTAGGGGACCAGCTTGAGTACTTC; CDR3 protein: CASSLGDQLEYF
V gene: TRBV2; D gene: NA; J gene: TRBJ2-5; clone size: NA; CDR3 DNA: TGTGCCAGCTGTGGGGAAGAGACCCAGTACTTC; CDR3 protein: CASCGEETQYF
V gene: TRBV7-9; D gene: NA; J gene: TRBJ2-1; clone size: NA; CDR3 DNA: TGTGCCAGCAGCTTTAGCGGTACCCAGTTCTTC; CDR3 protein: CASSFSGTQFF
V gene: TRBV7-2; D gene: TRBD2; J gene: TRBJ2-4; clone size: few; CDR3 DNA: TGTGCCAGCAGCTTAAGCGGGATCATAGCCAAAAACATTCAGTACTTC; CDR3 protein: CASSLSGIIAKNIQYF
V gene: TRBV20-1; D gene: TRBD2; J gene: TRBJ2-1; clone size: few; CDR3 DNA: TGCAGCCCATCGGGGGGAGGGAATGAGCAGTTCTTC; CDR3 protein: CSPSGGGNEQFF
V gene: TRBV6-2/TRBV6-3; D gene: TRBD1; J gene: TRBJ2-7; clone size: many; CDR3 DNA: TGTGCCAGCCGGACAGGGGAAACCTACGAGCAGTACTTC; CDR3 protein: CASRTGETYEQYF
V gene: TRBV5-1; D gene: TRBD2; J gene: TRBJ2-1; clone size: many; CDR3 DNA: TGCGCCAGCAGCCTTGAAGGGAGGGCCTACAATGAGCAGTTCTTC; CDR3 protein: CASSLEGRAYNEQFF
V gene: TRBV12-3/TRBV12-4; D gene: NA; J gene: TRBJ1-1; clone size: few; CDR3 DNA: TGTGCCAGCAGTTTCGCACGAACTGAAGCTTTCTTT; CDR3 protein: CASSFARTEAFF